This is a list of T cell receptor beta chains from one sample in a study of shared clonotypes between healthy human individuals. The method was immunoSEQ multiplex PCR; TCRdb's version includes in-frame clones alone and lacks a portion of them. The data show more than 2 million clones, about 95% seen once. The specimen sequenced was naive CD8+ T cells sorted from blood. These TCRs come from a young man in good health. The CDR3 runs from the conserved cysteine through the conserved F or W. Fields, in order: CDR3 length, D gene, clone size, V gene, J gene, CDR3 protein, CDR3 DNA. D genes are given only for firm matches. Not all rows give a size; the values are once, few, many and, for expanded clones, a class.

CDR3 length: 13
D gene: -
clone size: -
V gene: TRBV27
J gene: TRBJ2-1
CDR3 protein: CASSFSRNNEQFF
CDR3 DNA: TGTGCCAGCAGTTTTTCGAGAAACAATGAGCAGTTCTTC

CDR3 length: 16
D gene: TRBD2
clone size: -
V gene: TRBV7-9
J gene: TRBJ2-7
CDR3 protein: CASSDFPGLGTYEQYF
CDR3 DNA: TGTGCCAGCAGCGACTTCCCGGGACTAGGGACCTACGAGCAGTACTTC

CDR3 length: 19
D gene: TRBD2
clone size: -
V gene: TRBV11-2
J gene: TRBJ2-1
CDR3 protein: CASSAWGLAGDLSYNEQFF
CDR3 DNA: TGTGCCAGCAGCGCGTGGGGACTAGCGGGCGACCTCTCCTACAATGAGCAGTTCTTC

CDR3 length: 13
D gene: -
clone size: -
V gene: TRBV4-1
J gene: TRBJ2-5
CDR3 protein: CASSQAGTLFQYF
CDR3 DNA: TGCGCCAGCAGCCAGGCCGGGACGTTGTTCCAGTACTTC

CDR3 length: 14
D gene: -
clone size: -
V gene: TRBV5-1
J gene: TRBJ1-1
CDR3 protein: CASSSALMNTEAFF
CDR3 DNA: TGCGCCAGCAGCTCGGCCCTGATGAACACTGAAGCTTTCTTT

CDR3 length: 16
D gene: TRBD1
clone size: once
V gene: TRBV5-5
J gene: TRBJ2-5
CDR3 protein: CASSSPGTGNKETQYF
CDR3 DNA: TGTGCCAGCAGCTCGCCTGGGACAGGGAATAAAGAGACCCAGTACTTC

CDR3 length: 13
D gene: -
clone size: -
V gene: TRBV19
J gene: TRBJ1-1
CDR3 protein: CASSIVSGTEAFF
CDR3 DNA: TGTGCCAGTAGTATAGTCTCGGGGACTGAAGCTTTCTTT

CDR3 length: 14
D gene: -
clone size: -
V gene: TRBV6-5
J gene: TRBJ1-1
CDR3 protein: CASSPGQQNTEAFF
CDR3 DNA: TGTGCCAGCAGTCCTGGACAACAGAACACTGAAGCTTTCTTT

CDR3 length: 17
D gene: TRBD1
clone size: -
V gene: TRBV5-1
J gene: TRBJ1-4
CDR3 protein: CASSLVGQGALNEKLFF
CDR3 DNA: TGCGCCAGCAGCTTGGTTGGACAGGGGGCTTTAAATGAAAAACTGTTTTTT

CDR3 length: 12
D gene: -
clone size: -
V gene: TRBV5-4
J gene: TRBJ2-2
CDR3 protein: CASSFVPGELFF
CDR3 DNA: TGTGCCAGCAGCTTCGTTCCCGGGGAGCTGTTTTTT

CDR3 length: 12
D gene: -
clone size: -
V gene: TRBV13
J gene: TRBJ2-7
CDR3 protein: CASSLSPYEQYF
CDR3 DNA: TGTGCCAGCAGCCTCTCTCCCTACGAGCAGTACTTC

CDR3 length: 15
D gene: TRBD2
clone size: -
V gene: TRBV4-3
J gene: TRBJ2-1
CDR3 protein: CASSQVLAAYNEQFF
CDR3 DNA: TGCGCCAGCAGCCAAGTACTAGCGGCCTACAATGAGCAGTTCTTC

CDR3 length: 14
D gene: -
clone size: -
V gene: TRBV5-4
J gene: TRBJ2-5
CDR3 protein: CASSFRFGQETQYF
CDR3 DNA: TGCGCCAGCAGCTTCCGGTTTGGGCAAGAGACCCAGTACTTC

CDR3 length: 16
D gene: -
clone size: -
V gene: TRBV5-6
J gene: TRBJ2-1
CDR3 protein: CASSFFPAAEYNEQFF
CDR3 DNA: TGTGCCAGCAGCTTCTTCCCGGCAGCTGAATACAATGAGCAGTTCTTC

CDR3 length: 16
D gene: -
clone size: -
V gene: TRBV9
J gene: TRBJ1-4
CDR3 protein: CASSERGAPTNEKLFF
CDR3 DNA: TGTGCCAGCAGCGAAAGAGGGGCGCCAACTAATGAAAAACTGTTTTTT

CDR3 length: 15
D gene: -
clone size: -
V gene: TRBV7-2
J gene: TRBJ2-1
CDR3 protein: CASSFTPREFSEQFF
CDR3 DNA: TGTGCCAGCAGCTTCACACCCCGGGAGTTCAGTGAGCAGTTCTTC

CDR3 length: 13
D gene: -
clone size: -
V gene: TRBV2
J gene: TRBJ2-7
CDR3 protein: CASSEGSRYEQYF
CDR3 DNA: TGTGCCAGCAGTGAAGGGTCTCGCTACGAGCAGTACTTC

CDR3 length: 12
D gene: -
clone size: -
V gene: TRBV5-1
J gene: TRBJ2-5
CDR3 protein: CASSLDGETQYF
CDR3 DNA: TGCGCCAGCAGCTTGGACGGGGAGACCCAGTACTTC

CDR3 length: 15
D gene: -
clone size: -
V gene: TRBV5-1
J gene: TRBJ2-5
CDR3 protein: CASSLMAGGQETQYF
CDR3 DNA: TGCGCCAGCAGCTTGATGGCTGGCGGACAAGAGACCCAGTACTTC

CDR3 length: 17
D gene: -
clone size: -
V gene: TRBV6-1
J gene: TRBJ1-2
CDR3 protein: CASSENSWGETNYGYTF
CDR3 DNA: TGTGCCAGCAGTGAGAATAGTTGGGGGGAAACTAACTATGGCTACACCTTC

CDR3 length: 14
D gene: -
clone size: -
V gene: TRBV10-2
J gene: TRBJ1-1
CDR3 protein: CASSEVLTDVEAFF
CDR3 DNA: TGCGCCAGCAGTGAAGTTCTGACCGATGTTGAAGCTTTCTTT

CDR3 length: 14
D gene: -
clone size: once
V gene: TRBV5-4
J gene: TRBJ2-7
CDR3 protein: CASSRRGGSYEQYF
CDR3 DNA: TGTGCCAGCAGCCGCCGTGGCGGCTCCTACGAGCAGTACTTC

CDR3 length: 15
D gene: TRBD2
clone size: -
V gene: TRBV4-1
J gene: TRBJ2-7
CDR3 protein: CASSHVAGGTYEQYF
CDR3 DNA: TGCGCCAGCAGCCACGTCGCGGGAGGGACCTACGAGCAGTACTTC

CDR3 length: 18
D gene: TRBD2
clone size: once
V gene: TRBV10-3
J gene: TRBJ2-3
CDR3 protein: CATQVRTSAAFGTDTQYF
CDR3 DNA: TGTGCCACGCAAGTAAGGACTAGCGCCGCTTTTGGCACAGATACGCAGTATTTT

CDR3 length: 12
D gene: -
clone size: -
V gene: TRBV9
J gene: TRBJ2-7
CDR3 protein: CASSHLVGEQYF
CDR3 DNA: TGTGCCAGCAGTCATCTGGTTGGCGAGCAGTACTTC

CDR3 length: 17
D gene: TRBD1
clone size: -
V gene: TRBV27
J gene: TRBJ2-7
CDR3 protein: CASSSPGTGNGVHEQYF
CDR3 DNA: TGTGCCAGCAGTTCACCCGGGACAGGGAACGGTGTCCACGAGCAGTACTTC

CDR3 length: 11
D gene: TRBD1
clone size: -
V gene: TRBV6-6
J gene: TRBJ1-2
CDR3 protein: CAYRQGDGYTF
CDR3 DNA: TGTGCGTACAGACAGGGAGATGGCTACACCTTC

CDR3 length: 13
D gene: -
clone size: -
V gene: TRBV4-1
J gene: TRBJ2-2
CDR3 protein: CASRARGTGELFF
CDR3 DNA: TGCGCCAGCAGGGCAAGGGGCACCGGGGAGCTGTTTTTT

CDR3 length: 14
D gene: -
clone size: -
V gene: TRBV27
J gene: TRBJ1-1
CDR3 protein: CASSLTETLTEAFF
CDR3 DNA: TGTGCCAGCAGTTTGACAGAAACCCTTACTGAAGCTTTCTTT

CDR3 length: 14
D gene: TRBD2
clone size: -
V gene: TRBV13
J gene: TRBJ2-1
CDR3 protein: CASSPGTSGNEQFF
CDR3 DNA: TGTGCCAGCAGCCCCGGGACTAGCGGCAATGAGCAGTTCTTC

CDR3 length: 14
D gene: -
clone size: -
V gene: TRBV27
J gene: TRBJ2-1
CDR3 protein: CASSLVGSYNEQFF
CDR3 DNA: TGTGCCAGCAGTTTAGTGGGGAGCTACAATGAGCAGTTCTTC

CDR3 length: 15
D gene: TRBD1
clone size: -
V gene: TRBV5-6
J gene: TRBJ2-7
CDR3 protein: CASSFEQGVIYEQYF
CDR3 DNA: TGTGCCAGCAGCTTTGAACAGGGGGTGATCTACGAGCAGTACTTC

CDR3 length: 13
D gene: -
clone size: -
V gene: TRBV27
J gene: TRBJ1-2
CDR3 protein: CASSLGSGYGYTF
CDR3 DNA: TGTGCCAGCAGTTTAGGGTCCGGCTATGGCTACACCTTC

CDR3 length: 17
D gene: -
clone size: -
V gene: TRBV28
J gene: TRBJ1-2
CDR3 protein: CASSSVREQEVIYGYTF
CDR3 DNA: TGTGCCAGCAGTTCGGTTCGGGAGCAGGAGGTTATCTATGGCTACACCTTC

CDR3 length: 16
D gene: TRBD2
clone size: -
V gene: TRBV7-9
J gene: TRBJ2-7
CDR3 protein: CASSGPLAGVSYEQYF
CDR3 DNA: TGTGCCAGCAGCGGACCCCTAGCGGGAGTCTCCTACGAGCAGTACTTC

CDR3 length: 12
D gene: -
clone size: few
V gene: TRBV10-1
J gene: TRBJ2-7
CDR3 protein: CASSKHRDSEYF
CDR3 DNA: TGCGCCAGCAGTAAACACCGGGACTCTGAGTACTTC

CDR3 length: 15
D gene: -
clone size: -
V gene: TRBV4-1
J gene: TRBJ2-7
CDR3 protein: CASSFGILNRHEQYF
CDR3 DNA: TGCGCCAGCAGCTTCGGAATACTTAATAGGCACGAGCAGTACTTC

CDR3 length: 11
D gene: -
clone size: -
V gene: TRBV16
J gene: TRBJ2-1
CDR3 protein: CASSQVDEQFF
CDR3 DNA: TGTGCCAGCAGCCAGGTGGATGAGCAGTTCTTC

CDR3 length: 18
D gene: -
clone size: -
V gene: TRBV4-3
J gene: TRBJ2-7
CDR3 protein: CASSQDFGTGTGTYEQYF
CDR3 DNA: TGCGCCAGCAGCCAAGATTTCGGTACAGGGACGGGCACCTACGAGCAGTACTTC

CDR3 length: 14
D gene: -
clone size: -
V gene: TRBV27
J gene: TRBJ2-7
CDR3 protein: CASSSFGSTYEQYF
CDR3 DNA: TGTGCCAGCAGTTCCTTCGGGTCAACCTACGAGCAGTACTTC